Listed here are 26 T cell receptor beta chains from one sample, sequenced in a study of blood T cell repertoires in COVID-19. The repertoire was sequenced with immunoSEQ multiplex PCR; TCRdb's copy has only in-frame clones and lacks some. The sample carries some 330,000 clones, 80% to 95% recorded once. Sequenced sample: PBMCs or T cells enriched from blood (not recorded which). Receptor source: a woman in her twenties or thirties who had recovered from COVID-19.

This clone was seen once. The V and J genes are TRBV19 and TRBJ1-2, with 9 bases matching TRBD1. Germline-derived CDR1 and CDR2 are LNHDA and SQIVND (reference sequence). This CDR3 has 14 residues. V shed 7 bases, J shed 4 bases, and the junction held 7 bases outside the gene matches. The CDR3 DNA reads TGTGCCAGTACCCCCGGGACAGGGAGCTATGGCTACACCTTC. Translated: CASTPGTGSYGYTF.

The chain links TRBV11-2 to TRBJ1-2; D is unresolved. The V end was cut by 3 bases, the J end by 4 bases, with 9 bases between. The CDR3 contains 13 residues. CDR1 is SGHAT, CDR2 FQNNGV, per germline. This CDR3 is CASSFAGGYGYTF. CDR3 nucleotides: TGTGCCAGCAGCTTCGCAGGTGGCTATGGCTACACCTTC.

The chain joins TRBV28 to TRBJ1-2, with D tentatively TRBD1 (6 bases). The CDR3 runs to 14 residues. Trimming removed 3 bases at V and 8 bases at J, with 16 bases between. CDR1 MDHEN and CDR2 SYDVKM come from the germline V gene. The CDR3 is CASSFWGLMGGYTF. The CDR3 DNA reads TGTGCCAGCAGTTTCTGGGGGCTGATGGGGGGCTACACCTTC.

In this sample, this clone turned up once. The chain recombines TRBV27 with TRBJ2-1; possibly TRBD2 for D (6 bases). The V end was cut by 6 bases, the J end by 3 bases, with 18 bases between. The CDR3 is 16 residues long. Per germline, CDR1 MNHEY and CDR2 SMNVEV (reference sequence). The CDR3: CASRHPRRADYNEQFF. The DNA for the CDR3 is TGTGCCAGCAGACATCCCAGGAGGGCTGACTACAATGAGCAGTTCTTC.

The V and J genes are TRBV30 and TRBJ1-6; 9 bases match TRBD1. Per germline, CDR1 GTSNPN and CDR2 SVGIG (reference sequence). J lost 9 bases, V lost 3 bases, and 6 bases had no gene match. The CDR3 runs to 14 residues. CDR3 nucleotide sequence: TGTGCCTGGAGCGTTGACAGGGGGTCTTCACCCCTCCACTTT. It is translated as CAWSVDRGSSPLHF.

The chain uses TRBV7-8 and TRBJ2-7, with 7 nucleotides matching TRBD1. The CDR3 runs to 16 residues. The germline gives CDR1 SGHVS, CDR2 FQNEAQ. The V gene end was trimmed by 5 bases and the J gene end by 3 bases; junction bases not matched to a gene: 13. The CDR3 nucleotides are TGTGCCAGCAGCCGGAGGCCAGTCTCAGGGGGCTACGAGCAGTACTTC. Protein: CASSRRPVSGGYEQYF.

The CDR3 bases are TGTGCCAGCAGTTTCCCGGGACAGCTGAACACTGAAGCTTTCTTT. Its translation is CASSFPGQLNTEAFF. The chain joins TRBV28 to TRBJ1-1, with TRBD1 matching 7 bases. J gave up 0 bases and V 3 bases, and 4 bases lay outside the gene matches. Germline-derived CDR1 and CDR2 are MDHEN and SYDVKM. CDR3 length: 15 amino acids.

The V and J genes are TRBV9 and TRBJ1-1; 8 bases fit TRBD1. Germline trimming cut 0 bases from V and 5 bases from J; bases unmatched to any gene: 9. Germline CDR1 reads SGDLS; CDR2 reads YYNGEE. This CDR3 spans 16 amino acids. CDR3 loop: CASSVAGGRDYTEAFF. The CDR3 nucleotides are TGTGCCAGCAGCGTAGCAGGGGGCAGAGATTATACTGAAGCTTTCTTT.

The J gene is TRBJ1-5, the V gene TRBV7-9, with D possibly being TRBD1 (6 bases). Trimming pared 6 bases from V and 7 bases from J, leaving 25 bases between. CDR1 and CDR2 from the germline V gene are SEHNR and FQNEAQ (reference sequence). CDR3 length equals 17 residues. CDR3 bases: TGTGCCAGCAGGCAACGACCGGGACAAAGGTTGGAACAGCCCCAGCATTTT. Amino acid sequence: CASRQRPGQRLEQPQHF.

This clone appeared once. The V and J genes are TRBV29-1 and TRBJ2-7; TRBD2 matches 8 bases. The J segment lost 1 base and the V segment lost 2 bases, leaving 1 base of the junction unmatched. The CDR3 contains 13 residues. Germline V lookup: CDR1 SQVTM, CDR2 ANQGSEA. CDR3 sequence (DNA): TGCAGCGTTGAACGGGGGGGGTCCTACGAGCAGTACTTC. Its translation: CSVERGGSYEQYF.

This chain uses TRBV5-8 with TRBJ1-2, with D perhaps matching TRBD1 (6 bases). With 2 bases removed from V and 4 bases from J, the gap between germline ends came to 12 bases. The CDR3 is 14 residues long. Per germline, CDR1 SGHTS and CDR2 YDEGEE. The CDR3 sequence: CASSLRGAAYGYTF. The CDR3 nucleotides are TGTGCCAGCAGCTTACGGGGGGCGGCCTATGGCTACACCTTC.

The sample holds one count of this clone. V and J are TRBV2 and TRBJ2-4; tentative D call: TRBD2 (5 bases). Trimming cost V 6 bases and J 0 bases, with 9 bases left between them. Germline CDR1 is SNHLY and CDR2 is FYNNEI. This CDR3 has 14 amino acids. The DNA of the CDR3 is TGTGCCAGCAGAGAGGGTTTAGCCAAAAACATTCAGTACTTC. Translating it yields CASREGLAKNIQYF.

In nucleotides, the CDR3 is TGTGCCAGCAGACTGGGAGATGAAGACGCCGAGCAGTACTTC. This sequence encodes CASRLGDEDAEQYF. The chain combines TRBV5-5 with TRBJ2-7; perhaps TRBD2 as D (5 bases). The V gene lost 5 bases and the J gene lost 6 bases, with 18 bases spanning the gap. CDR3 length: 14 residues. CDR1 is SGHKS and CDR2 is YYEKEE in the germline V gene (reference sequence).

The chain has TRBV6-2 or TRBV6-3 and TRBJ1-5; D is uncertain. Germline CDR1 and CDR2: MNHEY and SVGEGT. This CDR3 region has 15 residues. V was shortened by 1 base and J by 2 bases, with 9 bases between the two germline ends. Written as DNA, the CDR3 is TGTGCCAGCAGTTACTTCGGAGGAGGCAATCAGCCCCAGCATTTT. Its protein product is CASSYFGGGNQPQHF.

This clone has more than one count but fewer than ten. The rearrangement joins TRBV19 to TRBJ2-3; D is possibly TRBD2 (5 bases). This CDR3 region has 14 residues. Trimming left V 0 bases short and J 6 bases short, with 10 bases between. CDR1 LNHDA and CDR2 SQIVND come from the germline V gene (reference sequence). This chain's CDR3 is CASSIDPGLDTQYF. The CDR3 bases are TGTGCCAGTAGTATAGATCCGGGATTGGATACGCAGTATTTT. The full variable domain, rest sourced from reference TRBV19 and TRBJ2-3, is DGGITQSPKYLFRKEGQNVTLSCEQNLNHDAMYWYRQDPGQGLRLIYYSQIVNDFQKGDIAEGYSVSREKKESFPLTVTSAQKNPTAFYLCASSIDPGLDTQYFGPGTRLTVL.

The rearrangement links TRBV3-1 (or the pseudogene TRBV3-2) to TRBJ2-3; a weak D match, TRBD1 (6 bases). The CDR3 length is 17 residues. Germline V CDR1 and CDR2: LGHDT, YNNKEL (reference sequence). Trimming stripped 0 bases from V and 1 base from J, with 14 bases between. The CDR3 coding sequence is TGTGCCAGCAGCCAAGAGCGGAACAGGGCGTGCACAGATACGCAGTATTTT. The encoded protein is CASSQERNRACTDTQYF.

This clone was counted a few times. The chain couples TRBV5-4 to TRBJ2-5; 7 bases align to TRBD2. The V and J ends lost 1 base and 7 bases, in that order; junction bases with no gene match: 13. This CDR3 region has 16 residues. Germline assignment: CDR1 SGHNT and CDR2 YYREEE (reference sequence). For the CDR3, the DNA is TGTGCCAGCAGCTTGTCGCCTAGCGGAAGCAGAGGGACCCAGTACTTC. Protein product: CASSLSPSGSRGTQYF.

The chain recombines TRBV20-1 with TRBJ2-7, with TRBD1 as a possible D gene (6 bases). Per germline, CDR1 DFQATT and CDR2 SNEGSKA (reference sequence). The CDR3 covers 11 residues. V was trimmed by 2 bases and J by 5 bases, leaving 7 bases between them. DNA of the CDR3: TGCAGTGCTAGACAGGGGAACGAGCAGTACTTC. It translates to CSARQGNEQYF.

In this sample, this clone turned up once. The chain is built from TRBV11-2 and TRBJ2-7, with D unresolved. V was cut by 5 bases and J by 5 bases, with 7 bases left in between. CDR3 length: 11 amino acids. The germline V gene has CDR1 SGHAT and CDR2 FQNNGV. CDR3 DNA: TGTGCCAGCAGCCGAGTCCACGAGCAGTACTTC. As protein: CASSRVHEQYF.

CDR3 coding DNA: TGTGCCAGCAGTGTACAGCGGGAGAGGGGGGAGACCCAGTACTTC. Protein: CASSVQRERGETQYF. The chain carries TRBV2 and TRBJ2-5; 8 bases line up with TRBD2. Germline CDR1 is SNHLY and CDR2 is FYNNEI. V shed 4 bases and J 5 bases; nucleotides not matched to a gene: 9. The CDR3 runs to 15 residues.

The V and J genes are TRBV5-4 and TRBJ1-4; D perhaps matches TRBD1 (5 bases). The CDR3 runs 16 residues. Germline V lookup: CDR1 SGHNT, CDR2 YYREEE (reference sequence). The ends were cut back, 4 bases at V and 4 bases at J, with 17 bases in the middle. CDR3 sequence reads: CASSQGGRALNEKLFF. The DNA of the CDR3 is TGTGCCAGCAGCCAGGGAGGAAGGGCGCTTAATGAAAAACTGTTTTTT.

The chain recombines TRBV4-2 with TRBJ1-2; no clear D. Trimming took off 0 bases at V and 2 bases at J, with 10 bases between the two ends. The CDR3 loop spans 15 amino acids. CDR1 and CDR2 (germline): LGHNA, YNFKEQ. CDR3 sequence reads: CASSQEEGTNYGYTF. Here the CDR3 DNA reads TGTGCCAGCAGCCAAGAGGAGGGAACAAACTATGGCTACACCTTC.

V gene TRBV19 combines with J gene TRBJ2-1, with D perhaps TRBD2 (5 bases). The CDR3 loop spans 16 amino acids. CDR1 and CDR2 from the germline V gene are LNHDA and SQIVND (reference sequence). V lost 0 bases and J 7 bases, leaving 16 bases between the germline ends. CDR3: CASSIEIKTTGNEQFF. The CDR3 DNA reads TGTGCCAGTAGTATAGAAATCAAGACTACGGGGAATGAGCAGTTCTTC.

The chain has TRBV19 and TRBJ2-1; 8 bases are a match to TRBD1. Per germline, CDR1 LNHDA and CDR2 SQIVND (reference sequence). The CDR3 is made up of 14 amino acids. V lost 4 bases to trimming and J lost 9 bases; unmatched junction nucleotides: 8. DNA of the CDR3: TGTGCCAGTAGTACCCAGACAGGGGTGGGTGAGCAGTTCTTC. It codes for CASSTQTGVGEQFF.

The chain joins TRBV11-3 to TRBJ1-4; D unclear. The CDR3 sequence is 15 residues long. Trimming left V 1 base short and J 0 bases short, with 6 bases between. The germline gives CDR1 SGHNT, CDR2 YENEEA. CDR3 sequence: CASSLGETTNEKLFF. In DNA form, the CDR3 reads TGTGCCAGCAGCTTAGGGGAGACAACTAATGAAAAACTGTTTTTT.

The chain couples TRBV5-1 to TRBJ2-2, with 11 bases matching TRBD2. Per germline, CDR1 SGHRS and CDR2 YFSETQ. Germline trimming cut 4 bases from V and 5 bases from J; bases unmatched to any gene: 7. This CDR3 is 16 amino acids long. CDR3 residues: CASSTGLAEGTGELFF. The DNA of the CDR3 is TGCGCCAGCAGCACGGGACTAGCGGAGGGAACCGGGGAGCTGTTTTTT.